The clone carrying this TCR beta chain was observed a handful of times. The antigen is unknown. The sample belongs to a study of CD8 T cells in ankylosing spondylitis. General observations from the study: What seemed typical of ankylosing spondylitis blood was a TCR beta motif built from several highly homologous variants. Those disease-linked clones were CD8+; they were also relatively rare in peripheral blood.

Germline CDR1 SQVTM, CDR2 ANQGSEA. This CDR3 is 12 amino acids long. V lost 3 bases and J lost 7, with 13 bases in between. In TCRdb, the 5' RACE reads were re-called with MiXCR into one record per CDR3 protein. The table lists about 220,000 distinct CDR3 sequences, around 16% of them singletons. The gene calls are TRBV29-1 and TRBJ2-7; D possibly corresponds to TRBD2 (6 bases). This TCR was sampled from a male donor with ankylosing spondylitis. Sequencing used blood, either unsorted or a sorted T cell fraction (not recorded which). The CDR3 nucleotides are TGCAGCGTTGATGGGACTGCCGGGGAGCAGTACTTC. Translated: CSVDGTAGEQYF.